Listed here is a single TCR beta chain. Its target is unknown. Sequencing used immunoSEQ multiplex PCR; TCRdb keeps in-frame clones, though not all of them. The table includes 20,000 to 25,000 clones, roughly 82% detected once. The record originates from a study of a mutant IDH1 vaccine in newly diagnosed glioma. As for the study in general: In weeks 1, 3, 5, 7, 11, 15, 19 and 23, patients were vaccinated. The first vaccination came 4-6 weeks after radiotherapy alone, or with temozolomide cycles. Treated patients were roughly 62% male, around 40% female, mean age 40.4 years.

Time point reported: week 23, last vaccination. Each dose of the vaccine consisted of 300 ug of mutant IDH1 20-mer peptide, with topical imiquimod. V lost 1 base to trimming and J lost 7 bases, with 10 bases between them. CDR1 is SGHAT, CDR2 FQNNGV, per germline. CDR3 size: 14 residues. V and J are TRBV11-2 and TRBJ1-4; a weak D match, TRBD1 (5 bases). This sequence originates from a young man with glioma. The starting material was PBMCs, obtained from a glioma patient whose treatment included an IDH1 peptide vaccine. CDR3 in DNA: TGTGCCAGCAGCTTAGCGGGGGTTAGTGAAAAACTGTTTTTT. Translation gives CASSLAGVSEKLFF.